This entry concerns a single TCR beta chain. The antigen is not known. This sample was taken from a study of T cell responses to AZD1222 COVID-19 vaccine. About the research overall: Combined were second doses at about 4 or about 12 weeks.

CDR1 and CDR2 from the germline V gene are LGHDT and YNNKEL (reference sequence). The CDR3 sequence is 17 residues long. V shed 1 base, J shed 3 bases, and the junction held 10 bases outside the gene matches. Study outcomes and limitations: Regions left unmutated in variants are reportedly the target of nearly half of spike-specific TCRs. White British ancestry dominated among donors, who included more females, and clonal diversity was possibly underestimated.

Generated by immunoSEQ multiplex PCR, the TCRdb table keeps only in-frame clones and is missing some. The sample consists of about 150,000 clones, roughly 90% of them appearing once. The chain uses TRBV3-1 (or the pseudogene TRBV3-2) and TRBJ1-1; 8 bases are shared with TRBD1. Sample: peripheral blood, taken on day 0 of AZD1222 vaccination. The receptor's source is an adult in good health. The CDR3 region is CASSQVGVEQGDTEAFF. Written as DNA, the CDR3 is TGTGCCAGCAGCCAAGTAGGAGTAGAACAGGGGGACACTGAAGCTTTCTTT.